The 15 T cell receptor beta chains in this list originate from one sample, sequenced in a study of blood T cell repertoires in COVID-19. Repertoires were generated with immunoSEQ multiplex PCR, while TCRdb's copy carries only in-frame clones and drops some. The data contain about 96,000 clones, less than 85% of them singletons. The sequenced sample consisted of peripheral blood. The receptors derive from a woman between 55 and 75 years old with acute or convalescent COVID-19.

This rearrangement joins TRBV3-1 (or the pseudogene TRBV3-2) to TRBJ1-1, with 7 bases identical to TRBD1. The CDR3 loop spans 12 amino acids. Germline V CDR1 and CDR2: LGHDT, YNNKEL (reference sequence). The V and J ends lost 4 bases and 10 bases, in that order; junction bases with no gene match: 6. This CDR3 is CASSRQGWIAFF. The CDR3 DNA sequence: TGTGCCAGCAGCCGACAGGGTTGGATAGCTTTCTTT.

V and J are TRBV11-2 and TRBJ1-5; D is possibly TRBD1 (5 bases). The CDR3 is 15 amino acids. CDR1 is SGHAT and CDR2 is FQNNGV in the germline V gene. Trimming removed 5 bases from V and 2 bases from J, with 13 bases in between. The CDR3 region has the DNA TGTGCCAGCAGCCACGGAGGGGCTGGCAATCAGCCCCAGCATTTT. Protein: CASSHGGAGNQPQHF.

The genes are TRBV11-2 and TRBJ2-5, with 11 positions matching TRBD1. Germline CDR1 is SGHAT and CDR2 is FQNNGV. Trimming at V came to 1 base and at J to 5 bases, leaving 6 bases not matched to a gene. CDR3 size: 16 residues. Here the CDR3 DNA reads TGTGCCAGCAGCTTAGGGGACAGGGGGGCACGGGAGACCCAGTACTTC. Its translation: CASSLGDRGARETQYF.

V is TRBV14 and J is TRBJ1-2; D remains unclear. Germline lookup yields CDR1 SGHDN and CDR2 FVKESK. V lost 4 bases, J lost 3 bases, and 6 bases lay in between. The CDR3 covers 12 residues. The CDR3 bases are TGTGCCAGCAGCCCCACTCACTATGGCTACACCTTC. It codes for CASSPTHYGYTF.

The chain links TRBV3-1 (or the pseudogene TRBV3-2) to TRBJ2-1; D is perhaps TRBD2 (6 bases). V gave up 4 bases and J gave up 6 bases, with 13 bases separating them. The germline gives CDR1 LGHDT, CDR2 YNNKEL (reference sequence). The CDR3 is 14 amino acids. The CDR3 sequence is CASSRSSGSNEQFF. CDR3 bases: TGTGCCAGCAGCCGGAGTAGCGGATCCAATGAGCAGTTCTTC.

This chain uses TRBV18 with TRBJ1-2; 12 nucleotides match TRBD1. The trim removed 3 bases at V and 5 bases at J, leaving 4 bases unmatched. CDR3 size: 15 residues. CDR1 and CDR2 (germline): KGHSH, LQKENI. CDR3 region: CASSPKGQGAYGYTF. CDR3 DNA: TGTGCCAGCTCACCTAAGGGACAGGGGGCGTATGGCTACACCTTC.

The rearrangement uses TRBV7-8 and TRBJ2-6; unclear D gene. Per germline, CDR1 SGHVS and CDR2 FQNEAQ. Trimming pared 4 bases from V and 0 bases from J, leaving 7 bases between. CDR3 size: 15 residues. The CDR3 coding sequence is TGTGCCAGCAGCTCGACACGCTCTGGGGCCAACGTCCTGACTTTC. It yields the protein CASSSTRSGANVLTF.

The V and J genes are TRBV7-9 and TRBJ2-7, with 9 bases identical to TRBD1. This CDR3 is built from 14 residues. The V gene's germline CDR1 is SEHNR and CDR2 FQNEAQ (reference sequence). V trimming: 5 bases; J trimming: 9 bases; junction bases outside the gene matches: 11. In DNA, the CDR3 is TGTGCCAGCAGCCCTCAAGGGACAGGGTCCGGGCAGTACTTC. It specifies CASSPQGTGSGQYF.

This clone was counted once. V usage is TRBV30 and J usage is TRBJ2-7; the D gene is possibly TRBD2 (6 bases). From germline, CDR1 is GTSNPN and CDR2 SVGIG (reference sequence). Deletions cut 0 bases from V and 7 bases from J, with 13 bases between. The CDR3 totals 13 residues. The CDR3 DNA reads TGTGCCTGGAGTGTCGGCAGGGCGGGGGAGCAGTACTTC. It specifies CAWSVGRAGEQYF.

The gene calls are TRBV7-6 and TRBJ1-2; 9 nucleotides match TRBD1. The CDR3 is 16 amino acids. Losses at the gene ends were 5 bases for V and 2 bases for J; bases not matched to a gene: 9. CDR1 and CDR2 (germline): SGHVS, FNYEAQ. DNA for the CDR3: TGTGCCAGCAGCCCATCACCGGGACAGGGCAACTATGGCTACACCTTC. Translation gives CASSPSPGQGNYGYTF.

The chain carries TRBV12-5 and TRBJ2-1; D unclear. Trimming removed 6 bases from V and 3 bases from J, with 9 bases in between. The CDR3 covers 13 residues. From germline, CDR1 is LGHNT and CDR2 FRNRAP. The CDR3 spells CASGTDNYNEQFF. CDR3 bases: TGTGCTAGTGGAACCGACAACTACAATGAGCAGTTCTTC.

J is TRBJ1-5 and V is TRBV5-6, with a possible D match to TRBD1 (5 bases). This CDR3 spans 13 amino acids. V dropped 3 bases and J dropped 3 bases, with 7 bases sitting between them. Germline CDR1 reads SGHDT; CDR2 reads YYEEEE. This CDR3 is CASSWGDNQPQHF. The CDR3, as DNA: TGTGCCAGCAGCTGGGGGGACAATCAGCCCCAGCATTTT.

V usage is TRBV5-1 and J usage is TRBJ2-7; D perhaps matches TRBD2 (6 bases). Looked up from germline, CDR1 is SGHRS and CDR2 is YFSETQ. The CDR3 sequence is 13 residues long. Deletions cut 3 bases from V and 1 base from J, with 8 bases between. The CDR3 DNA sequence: TGCGCCAGCAGCTCGGGGACTTCCTACGAGCAGTACTTC. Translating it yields CASSSGTSYEQYF.

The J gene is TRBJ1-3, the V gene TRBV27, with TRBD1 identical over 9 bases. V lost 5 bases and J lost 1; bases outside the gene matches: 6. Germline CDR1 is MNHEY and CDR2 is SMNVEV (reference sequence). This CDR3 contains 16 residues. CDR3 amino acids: CASSPGQGRSGNTIYF. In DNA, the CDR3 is TGTGCCAGCAGTCCGGGACAGGGACGATCTGGAAACACCATATATTTT.

This CDR3 reads CASSFFFQGNTEAFF. CDR3 DNA: TGCGCCAGCAGCTTTTTTTTTCAGGGGAACACTGAAGCTTTCTTT. V and J are TRBV5-1 and TRBJ1-1; perhaps TRBD1 as D (5 bases). V was trimmed by 2 bases and J by 1 base, leaving 12 bases between them. The germline CDR1 and CDR2 sequences are SGHRS and YFSETQ. This CDR3 is 15 amino acids long.